The next 18 T cell receptor beta chains were all read from a single sample in a study of blood T cell repertoires in COVID-19. Generated by immunoSEQ multiplex PCR, the TCRdb table keeps only in-frame clones and is missing some. The data hold roughly 60,000 clones, with about 93% observed a single time. The sequenced sample consisted of peripheral blood. These receptors were obtained from a woman aged 80 or over with active COVID-19.

The V and J genes are TRBV5-1 and TRBJ2-1; 16 nucleotides align to TRBD2. The CDR3 is made up of 21 amino acids. Germline loops: CDR1 SGHRS, CDR2 YFSETQ. The V segment lost 4 bases and the J segment 1 base; nucleotides outside the gene matches: 14. CDR3 in DNA: TGCGCCAGCAGCCCCGGGATACCGGGACTAGCGGGAGGGCCTTCCTACAATGAGCAGTTCTTC. Amino acid sequence: CASSPGIPGLAGGPSYNEQFF.

The rearrangement joins TRBV19 to TRBJ1-3; D gene uncertain. The length of the CDR3 is 16 residues. Germline lookup yields CDR1 LNHDA and CDR2 SQIVND (reference sequence). V was pared by 5 bases and J by 3 bases, with 17 bases between. CDR3 in amino acids: CASSARRGTYGNTIYF. The CDR3 nucleotides are TGTGCCAGTAGTGCACGACGGGGAACCTATGGAAACACCATATATTTT.

The chain joins TRBV5-1 to TRBJ2-3; tentative D call: TRBD1 (6 bases). In germline, CDR1 is SGHRS, CDR2 YFSETQ. The V gene lost 4 bases and the J gene lost 11 bases, with 32 bases spanning the gap. The CDR3 loop spans 18 amino acids. The CDR3 nucleotides are TGCGCCAGCAGCCCAGGGGAAGGGGTTGAACCCCAGGCCCCCGAGCAGTATTTT. This translates into CASSPGEGVEPQAPEQYF.

The gene calls are TRBV5-1 and TRBJ2-2, with 9 bases fitting TRBD1. The germline gives CDR1 SGHRS, CDR2 YFSETQ. The length of the CDR3 is 15 residues. The trim removed 3 bases at V and 4 bases at J, leaving 4 bases unmatched. CDR3: CASSSGTGTTGELFF. The CDR3 bases are TGCGCCAGCAGCTCCGGGACAGGGACCACCGGGGAGCTGTTTTTT.

The gene calls are TRBV21-1 and TRBJ2-7; TRBD2 reflects the table's D call only, with no check against the DNA. TRBV21-1 is designated a pseudogene. This CDR3 is built from 13 residues. CDR3 loop: CASSRDRCYEQYV. The CDR3 nucleotides read TGTGCCAGCAGCAGAGATCGATGCTACGAGCAGTACGTC.

This clone was observed once. CDR3 sequence (DNA): TGTGCCAGCAGTTACGACAGGGATGGCTACACCTTC. It codes for CASSYDRDGYTF. This chain links TRBV5-8 with TRBJ1-2; 7 bases line up with TRBD1. Germline trimming cut 5 bases from V and 6 bases from J; bases unmatched to any gene: 4. Germline loops: CDR1 SGHTS, CDR2 YDEGEE. There are 12 residues in the CDR3.

The rearrangement links TRBV6-5 to TRBJ2-5; 8 nucleotides line up with TRBD1. The CDR3 is made up of 14 amino acids. V was clipped by 6 bases and J by 4 bases; unmatched bases: 7. The germline CDR1 and CDR2 sequences are MNHEY and SVGAGI. CDR3 DNA: TGTGCCAGCAGGGTCCCAGGGGGCCGAGAGACCCAGTACTTC. Its translation is CASRVPGGRETQYF.

The chain has TRBV19 and TRBJ2-2; D is possibly TRBD2 (6 bases). Germline-derived CDR1 and CDR2 are LNHDA and SQIVND (reference sequence). Trimming left V 8 bases short and J 4 bases short, with 14 bases between. There are 14 residues in the CDR3. The CDR3 protein is CASGGRGRTGELFF. The CDR3 DNA reads TGTGCCAGTGGCGGGCGGGGTCGCACCGGGGAGCTGTTTTTT. Using reference TRBV19 and TRBJ2-2 for the parts outside the CDR3, the full variable domain is DGGITQSPKYLFRKEGQNVTLSCEQNLNHDAMYWYRQDPGQGLRLIYYSQIVNDFQKGDIAEGYSVSREKKESFPLTVTSAQKNPTAFYLCASGGRGRTGELFFGEGSRLTVL.

The genes are TRBV28 and TRBJ2-5; D possibly corresponds to TRBD1 (5 bases). This CDR3 spans 13 amino acids. In germline, CDR1 is MDHEN, CDR2 SYDVKM. The V and J ends lost 2 bases and 4 bases respectively, with 8 bases between them. This CDR3 reads CASSLGRVETQYF. The CDR3 DNA reads as TGTGCCAGCAGTTTAGGCAGGGTAGAGACCCAGTACTTC.

The rearrangement uses TRBV7-9 and TRBJ1-1, with D unclear. The V gene's germline CDR1 is SEHNR and CDR2 FQNEAQ (reference sequence). The CDR3 is 14 amino acids. V shed 3 bases and J shed 4 bases, with 12 bases lying between them. The CDR3 sequence is CASSFMGEGTEAFF. Written as DNA, the CDR3 is TGTGCCAGCAGCTTCATGGGAGAGGGCACTGAAGCTTTCTTT.

The rearrangement uses TRBV21-1 and TRBJ2-5; TRBD1, the D gene given by the table, was not confirmed from the DNA. TRBV21-1 is marked as a pseudogene. CDR3 length: 16 amino acids. The CDR3 reads CASSPNAGQGEETQYF. Written as DNA, the CDR3 is TGTGCCAGCAGCCCGAATGCGGGACAGGGGGAAGAGACCCAGTACTTC.

The rearrangement links TRBV3-1 (or the pseudogene TRBV3-2) to TRBJ2-6, with D possibly TRBD2 on 6 matching bases. The germline V gene encodes CDR1 LGHDT and CDR2 YNNKEL (reference sequence). The CDR3 is 20 residues long. Trimming left V 3 bases short and J 0 bases short, with 21 bases between. For the CDR3, the DNA is TGTGCCAGCAGCCAGTGGGTGTTAGCGGAAACCCTCTCTGGGGCCAACGTCCTGACTTTC. Translation gives CASSQWVLAETLSGANVLTF.

The chain joins TRBV28 to TRBJ1-1; no clear D gene. The V end lost 9 bases, the J end lost 2 bases, and 10 bases lay between the germline ends. The CDR3 runs to 12 residues. Germline-derived CDR1 and CDR2 are MDHEN and SYDVKM. CDR3 region: CARLGVNTEAFF. The CDR3 DNA sequence: TGTGCCAGACTGGGCGTAAACACTGAAGCTTTCTTT.

The rearrangement joins TRBV3-1 (or the pseudogene TRBV3-2) to TRBJ2-3, with 10 bases matching TRBD1. The CDR3 totals 14 residues. Looked up from germline, CDR1 is LGHDT and CDR2 is YNNKEL (reference sequence). The trim removed 4 bases at V and 3 bases at J, leaving 1 base unmatched. The CDR3 sequence is CASSRDRGTDTQYF. Here the CDR3 DNA reads TGTGCCAGCAGCCGGGACAGGGGAACAGATACGCAGTATTTT.

This rearrangement joins TRBV28 to TRBJ1-1, with D possibly TRBD1 on 5 matching bases. Per germline, CDR1 MDHEN and CDR2 SYDVKM. The CDR3 has 13 amino acids. V was clipped by 5 bases and J by 1 base, with 8 bases between them. The CDR3, as DNA: TGTGCCAGCAGTCCGACAGAGAACACTGAAGCTTTCTTT. Its translation is CASSPTENTEAFF.

V is TRBV11-2 and J is TRBJ2-1; weak D call: TRBD2 (5 bases). Looked up from germline, CDR1 is SGHAT and CDR2 is FQNNGV. The CDR3 extends over 15 amino acids. V was pared by 5 bases and J by 6 bases, with 17 bases between. The CDR3 region is CASSRGRTPSNEQFF. Written as DNA, the CDR3 is TGTGCCAGCAGCCGGGGTCGTACCCCGAGCAATGAGCAGTTCTTC.

This chain joins TRBV27 and TRBJ2-2; maybe TRBD2 (6 bases). V was cut by 4 bases and J by 2 bases, with 8 bases left in between. This CDR3 has 14 residues. From germline, CDR1 is MNHEY and CDR2 SMNVEV (reference sequence). CDR3 nucleotides: TGTGCCAGCAGTTGGGACTTTAACACCGGGGAGCTGTTTTTT. It translates to CASSWDFNTGELFF.

This chain uses TRBV5-4 with TRBJ2-7, with D maybe TRBD1 (6 bases). Trimming took off 7 bases at V and 3 bases at J, with 14 bases between the two ends. Looked up from germline, CDR1 is SGHNT and CDR2 is YYREEE (reference sequence). This CDR3 comprises 13 residues. The CDR3 bases are TGTGCCAGCCAGAGGACAGTGGACTACGAGCAGTACGTC. This translates into CASQRTVDYEQYV.